This note documents a single TCR beta chain sequence. The source of the sample is a study of blood T cells in healthy people across ages. The CDR3 runs to 17 residues. The germline V gene encodes CDR1 LGHNA and CDR2 YSLEER. Trimming left V 4 bases short and J 6 bases short, with 21 bases between. A second 7 to 11 cycle PCR used barcoded and J-beta primers. In TCRdb, the 5' RACE reads were re-called with MiXCR into one record per CDR3 protein. The sample gives approximately 680,000 distinct CDR3 sequences, 32% of which show up once; roughly 14% is in the top ten. The sequencing sample was made of blood. The chain carries TRBV4-3 and TRBJ2-2, with D perhaps TRBD2 (6 bases). This clonotype was obtained from an elderly woman in good health. As DNA, the CDR3 is TGCGCCAGCAGCCTGGCCCTCGTTATGGGGGGATCCGGGGAGCTGTTTTTT. Its translation is CASSLALVMGGSGELFF.